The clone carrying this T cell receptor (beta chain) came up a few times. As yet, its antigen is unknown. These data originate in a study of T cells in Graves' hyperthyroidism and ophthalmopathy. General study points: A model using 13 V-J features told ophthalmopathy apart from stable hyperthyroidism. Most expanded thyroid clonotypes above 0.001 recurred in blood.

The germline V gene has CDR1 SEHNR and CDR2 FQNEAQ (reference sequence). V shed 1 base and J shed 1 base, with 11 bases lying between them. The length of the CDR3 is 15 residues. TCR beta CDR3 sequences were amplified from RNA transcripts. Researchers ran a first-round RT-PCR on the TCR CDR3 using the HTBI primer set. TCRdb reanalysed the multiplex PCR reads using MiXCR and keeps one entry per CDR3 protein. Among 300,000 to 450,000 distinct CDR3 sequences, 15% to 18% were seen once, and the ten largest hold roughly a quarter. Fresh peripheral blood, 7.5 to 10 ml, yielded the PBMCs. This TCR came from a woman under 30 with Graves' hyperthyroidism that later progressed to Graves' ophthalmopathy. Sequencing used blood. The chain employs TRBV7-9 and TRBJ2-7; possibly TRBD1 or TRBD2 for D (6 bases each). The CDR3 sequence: CASSLGGAASYEQYF. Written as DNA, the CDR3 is TGTGCCAGCAGCTTAGGGGGGGCCGCATCCTACGAGCAGTACTTC.